A single sample gave rise to the 9 T cell receptor beta chains below, sequenced in a study of blood T cells in healthy people across ages. For the second PCR, which ran for roughly 6 to 11 cycles, a sample-barcoded 5' primer and a J-beta primer mix were used. TCRdb recomputed calls from the 5' RACE reads with MiXCR, one row per CDR3 protein. The sample shows more than 1,400,000 distinct CDR3 sequences, 42% of them seen only once. The material sequenced was blood. The receptors stem from a young woman in good health.

V is TRBV12-3 or TRBV12-4 and J is TRBJ2-5, with a tentative D call TRBD1 (8 bases). The CDR3 runs 15 residues. The V end lost 6 bases, the J end lost 5 bases, and 19 bases lay between the germline ends. The CDR3 DNA reads TGTGCCAGCAGCCGTGGACAGGGAGGGAGGGAGACCCAGTACTTC. Residues: CASSRGQGGRETQYF.

This clonotype was seen a few times. V is TRBV28 and J is TRBJ2-5, with 10 positions matching TRBD2. Looked up from germline, CDR1 is MDHEN and CDR2 is SYDVKM. V lost 6 bases to trimming and J lost 1 base; unmatched junction nucleotides: 14. The CDR3 is 18 residues long. This CDR3 reads CASRLVSGGALFQETQYF. The CDR3 DNA follows: TGTGCCAGCAGACTCGTAAGCGGGGGGGCCTTGTTCCAAGAGACCCAGTACTTC.

The chain uses TRBV6-6 and TRBJ2-7; 9 bases map to TRBD1. Trimming took 6 bases from V and 2 from J; bases not matched to a gene: 5. The CDR3 consists of 14 residues. The germline gives CDR1 MNHNY, CDR2 SVGAGI (reference sequence). For the CDR3, the DNA is TGTGCCAGCAGGGCGGGGGACAGGGCCTACGAGCAGTACTTC. It codes for CASRAGDRAYEQYF.

This clonotype appeared a few times. The chain carries TRBV30 and TRBJ1-2; unclear D gene. Trimming left V 4 bases short and J 7 bases short, with 16 bases between. CDR1 is GTSNPN and CDR2 is SVGIG in the germline V gene (reference sequence). This CDR3 is built from 13 residues. CDR3 sequence reads: CAWTNPGTRGYTF. In DNA, the CDR3 is TGTGCCTGGACCAACCCGGGTACGCGTGGCTACACCTTC.

V usage is TRBV20-1 and J usage is TRBJ2-3; 9 bases align to TRBD2. After removal of 3 bases from V and 11 bases from J, the junction contained 12 bases not matched to a gene. CDR3 length: 14 amino acids. CDR1 DFQATT and CDR2 SNEGSKA come from the germline V gene (reference sequence). The CDR3 coding sequence is TGCAGTGCTAGTCTAGCGGGGAGGGGTTCAATGCAGTATTTT. Protein sequence: CSASLAGRGSMQYF.

The gene calls are TRBV6-6 and TRBJ2-7; the match to TRBD2 covers 9 bases. V lost 7 bases, J lost 7 bases, and 11 bases stayed unmatched. This CDR3 contains 14 residues. Germline-derived CDR1 and CDR2 are MNHNY and SVGAGI (reference sequence). The CDR3 region is CASIGGGGGAEQYF. The CDR3 DNA reads TGTGCCAGCATTGGGGGAGGCGGGGGGGCTGAGCAGTACTTC.

This chain uses TRBV6-2 or TRBV6-3 with TRBJ2-5; TRBD1 is a possible D gene (6 bases). The last part of the DNA fits TRBJ2-7 better; the J call may be wrong. CDR1 and CDR2 from the germline V gene are MNHEY and SVGEGT. The CDR3 consists of 14 residues. For the CDR3, the DNA is TGTGCCAGCATGCGAGCAGGGGTCACCTACGAGCAGTACTTC. Translation: CASMRAGVTYEQYF.

V is TRBV5-1 and J is TRBJ2-1; D gene ambiguous. With 4 bases removed from V and 1 base from J, the gap between germline ends came to 9 bases. Per the germline V gene, CDR1 is SGHRS and CDR2 is YFSETQ. The CDR3 is 14 amino acids. The CDR3 reads CASSDLGSYNEQFF. The CDR3 DNA reads as TGCGCCAGCAGCGACCTAGGATCCTACAATGAGCAGTTCTTC.

The chain couples TRBV6-1 to TRBJ2-1; the D call may be TRBD1 or TRBD2 (5 bases each). This CDR3 spans 15 amino acids. Trimming took off 6 bases at V and 2 bases at J, with 14 bases between the two ends. From germline, CDR1 is MNHNS and CDR2 SASEGT. This CDR3 reads CASRELGETYNEQFF. The CDR3 DNA is TGTGCCAGCAGAGAACTGGGGGAGACCTACAATGAGCAGTTCTTC.